Below, 18 T cell receptor beta chains from the same sample are listed, as sequenced in a study of identical twins. One entry per CDR3 protein, called by TCRdb with MiXCR from the 5' RACE reads. Of roughly 570,000 distinct CDR3 sequences listed, around 9.6% are singletons. This same sample was also taken into another study, of yellow fever vaccine responses in identical twins.

Sample: PBMCs. The receptors stem from a young woman in good health.

J is TRBJ2-7 and V is TRBV5-1; 11 bases match TRBD2. There are 16 residues in the CDR3. V was pared by 0 bases and J by 3 bases, with 5 bases of the junction left unmatched. Germline values: CDR1 SGHRS, CDR2 YFSETQ. CDR3 residues: CASSLGSSGGNYEQYF. In DNA, the CDR3 is TGCGCCAGCAGCTTGGGATCTAGCGGGGGGAACTACGAGCAGTACTTC.

The table lists this clonotype with many counts. The chain combines TRBV28 with TRBJ2-3, with a tentative D call TRBD1 (6 bases). The CDR3 spans 15 residues. V lost 6 bases and J 2 bases, leaving 15 bases between the germline ends. Germline V gives CDR1 MDHEN, CDR2 SYDVKM. CDR3 DNA: TGTGCCAGCAGGCCCGGCAGGGGTTACACAGATACGCAGTATTTT. Protein product: CASRPGRGYTDTQYF.

This clonotype was observed at least ten times. This chain joins TRBV12-3 or TRBV12-4 and TRBJ2-1, with 9 bases aligning to TRBD2. There are 16 residues in the CDR3. Losses at the gene ends were 4 bases for V and 0 bases for J; bases not matched to a gene: 4. The CDR3 DNA is TGTGCCAGCAGTTCGGCTAGCGGGACCTCCTACAATGAGCAGTTCTTC. This encodes CASSSASGTSYNEQFF.

This clonotype appeared many times. The chain combines TRBV7-3 with TRBJ2-1; D possibly corresponds to TRBD2 (5 bases). This CDR3 region has 15 residues. V was trimmed by 4 bases and J by 7 bases, leaving 17 bases between them. CDR1 and CDR2 (germline): SGHTA, FQGTGA. CDR3 DNA sequence: TGTGCCAGCAGCTCATTACTAGTCTCATCGAATGAGCAGTTCTTC. Its translation: CASSSLLVSSNEQFF.

Only a few counts were recorded for this clonotype. DNA for the CDR3: TGTGCCAGCAGCTTAGATCCCGGGGGAGGACAGGGGGCATCAGATACGCAGTATTTT. Translated, it gives CASSLDPGGGQGASDTQYF. The rearrangement joins TRBV11-2 to TRBJ2-3; TRBD1 matches 11 bases. CDR1 SGHAT and CDR2 FQNNGV come from the germline V gene. The trim removed 0 bases at V and 4 bases at J, leaving 12 bases unmatched. This CDR3 is 19 amino acids long.

Only a few counts were recorded for this clonotype. V usage is TRBV4-1 and J usage is TRBJ2-5; D remains unclear. V lost 4 bases and J lost 5, with 20 bases in between. The CDR3 has 16 amino acids. From germline, CDR1 is MGHRA and CDR2 YSYEKL. The CDR3 sequence: CASSLESGSRRETQYF. The CDR3 DNA reads TGCGCCAGCAGCCTGGAGTCCGGGTCCCGGCGCGAGACCCAGTACTTC.

The table lists this clonotype with a few counts. The chain joins TRBV5-6 to TRBJ2-3; 7 nucleotides agree with TRBD1. V lost 0 bases to trimming and J lost 2 bases; unmatched junction nucleotides: 6. Germline-derived CDR1 and CDR2 are SGHDT and YYEEEE. This CDR3 contains 16 residues. CDR3 DNA sequence: TGTGCCAGCAGCTTGGATCGTGGGACAGTCACAGATACGCAGTATTTT. This encodes CASSLDRGTVTDTQYF.

This clonotype came up many times. This chain uses TRBV27 with TRBJ2-1, with D perhaps matching TRBD2 (5 bases). This CDR3 is 12 amino acids long. Germline lookup yields CDR1 MNHEY and CDR2 SMNVEV (reference sequence). V was pared by 3 bases and J by 9 bases, with 9 bases between. DNA of the CDR3: TGTGCCAGCAGTTTTGGCCGGGGTGAGCAGTTCTTC. As protein: CASSFGRGEQFF.

The J gene is TRBJ1-1, the V gene TRBV9; D ambiguous. Per germline, CDR1 SGDLS and CDR2 YYNGEE. Trimming removed 0 bases from V and 3 bases from J, with 6 bases in between. The CDR3 length is 13 residues. This CDR3 reads CASSVGGHTEAFF. The CDR3 nucleotides read TGTGCCAGCAGCGTAGGTGGGCACACTGAAGCTTTCTTT.

This clonotype was observed many times. The rearrangement joins TRBV10-1 to TRBJ2-2; TRBD2 might be the D (6 bases). The length of the CDR3 is 15 residues. Trimming cost V 3 bases and J 0 bases, with 8 bases left between them. The germline gives CDR1 WNHNN, CDR2 SYGVQD (reference sequence). The CDR3 here is CASSDGTANTGELFF. For the CDR3, the DNA is TGCGCCAGCAGTGATGGGACTGCGAACACCGGGGAGCTGTTTTTT.

This clonotype was detected only a few times. The CDR3 nucleotides are TGTGCCAGCGCAAGACTAGCGGGGGCCCGGAAAGAGACCCAGTACTTC. It translates to CASARLAGARKETQYF. The V call is TRBV6-1, the J call TRBJ2-5; 12 nucleotides line up with TRBD2. Germline V gene lookup returns CDR1 MNHNS and CDR2 SASEGT. CDR3 length: 16 amino acids. The ends lost 8 bases at V and 3 bases at J; junction bases unmatched: 10.

This rearrangement joins TRBV4-3 to TRBJ2-6, with unresolved D. Trimming removed 1 base from V and 0 bases from J, with 7 bases in between. CDR1 and CDR2 from the germline V gene are LGHNA and YSLEER. This CDR3 is built from 16 residues. The DNA for the CDR3 is TGCGCCAGCAGCCAAGGAATCACCTCTGGGGCCAACGTCCTGACTTTC. Protein product: CASSQGITSGANVLTF.

The chain carries TRBV3-1 and TRBJ1-3; D unclear. Germline CDR1 LGHDT, CDR2 YNNKEL (reference sequence). V lost 0 bases and J lost 7, with 7 bases in between. The CDR3 has 13 residues. The CDR3 coding sequence is TGTGCCAGCAGCCAAGATCTGAGGAACACCATATATTTT. Protein product: CASSQDLRNTIYF.

This clonotype was picked up a small number of times. This sequence joins TRBV20-1 and TRBJ2-7; TRBD1 might be the D (6 bases). With 0 bases removed from V and 3 bases from J, the gap between germline ends came to 12 bases. Germline V gene lookup returns CDR1 DFQATT and CDR2 SNEGSKA (reference sequence). The CDR3 loop spans 14 amino acids. CDR3 loop: CSARDWTEYYEQYF. CDR3 DNA sequence: TGCAGTGCTAGAGATTGGACAGAATACTACGAGCAGTACTTC.

For this clonotype: It may be a read error: a sequence one base away is much more abundant. This chain connects TRBV27 to TRBJ2-7; 8 positions agree with TRBD1. The length of the CDR3 is 14 residues. Germline lookup yields CDR1 MNHEY and CDR2 SMNVEV (reference sequence). The CDR3 is CASSFGTGLSKQNF. The CDR3 DNA is TGTGCCAGCAGTTTCGGGACAGGTCTAAGTAAGCAGAACTTC.

In its sample, this clonotype was seen a few times. V usage is TRBV2 and J usage is TRBJ2-7; TRBD1 agrees at 9 bases. The V and J ends lost 5 bases and 3 bases, in that order; junction bases with no gene match: 5. The CDR3 is made up of 14 amino acids. CDR1 is SNHLY, CDR2 FYNNEI, per germline. The CDR3 DNA reads TGTGCCAGCAGTCCTGGGACAGGGTACTACGAGCAGTACTTC. Its protein is CASSPGTGYYEQYF. The full variable domain, with the rest looked up from reference TRBV2 and TRBJ2-7, is EPEVTQTPSHQVTQMGQEVILRCVPISNHLYFYWYRQILGQKVEFLVSFYNNEISEKSEIFDDQFSVERPDGSNFTLKIRSTKLEDSAMYFCASSPGTGYYEQYFGPGTRLTVT.

The rearrangement uses TRBV24-1 and TRBJ2-1; perhaps TRBD1 as D (6 bases). The CDR3 extends over 14 amino acids. V was pared by 2 bases and J by 5 bases, with 9 bases between. Germline V gives CDR1 KGHDR, CDR2 SFDVKD. In DNA, the CDR3 is TGTGCCACCAGTGATTCCGGGGACAACAATGAGCAGTTCTTC. Protein product: CATSDSGDNNEQFF.

The table lists this clonotype with many counts. V gene TRBV4-3 combines with J gene TRBJ2-1; 9 bases fit TRBD2. Germline CDR1 and CDR2: LGHNA and YSLEER. CDR3 length equals 14 residues. The ends lost 0 bases at V and 9 bases at J; junction bases unmatched: 3. Written as DNA, the CDR3 is TGCGCCAGCAGCCAAGATATACTAGCGGGTGAGCAGTTCTTC. Translated, it gives CASSQDILAGEQFF.